The entry below gives a single T cell receptor (beta chain) sequence along with its context. Antigen unknown. The data were obtained in a study of beta chain features in type 1 diabetes. Of the isolated RNA, all was reverse transcribed, and so the sequenced material was expressed TCRB transcripts. Assay used: immunoSEQ multiplex PCR; TCRdb lists only in-frame clones, some missing. The table shows under 400,000 clones, with around 12% occurring only once. The CDR3 sequence is 15 residues long. V gave up 6 bases and J gave up 2 bases; unmatched junction bases: 7. The germline V gene has CDR1 SGHTA and CDR2 FQGNSA. Donors contributed one heparinised blood draw apiece, averaging about 120 mL. Sorting that relied on CD45RO/CCR7/CD25/CD127/CD95/CD27 yielded CD4+ naive, central memory, regulatory and stem cell-like memory cells. Overall study results and limits: Significant though moderate, a shortening of TCRB CDR3s appeared in all four CD4+ subsets of Type 1 diabetes patients. Cells with high TCR expression could be over-represented by cDNA sequencing.

The sequencing input was naive CD4+ T cells from blood. The receptor was isolated from a woman aged 18-35 years with type 1 diabetes. The rearrangement links TRBV7-2 to TRBJ2-7, with TRBD2 matching over 10 bases. In DNA form, the CDR3 reads TGTGCCAGCAGGCCTACTAGCGGGATCCCCTACGAGCAGTACTTC. This translates into CASRPTSGIPYEQYF.